The T cell receptor (beta chain) under discussion was sequenced for a study of cytomegalovirus exposure and HLA in healthy donors. Broader study findings: Sequencing had likely introduced a cluster of highly shared sequence variants as an artifact. V- and J-gene trimming in TCR beta was tied to a missense DCLRE1C variant by an analysis performed later. Later, an analysis found that common viral pathogens appeared to be linked with several of the most significant clusters.

Concerning this clone: Its antigen is not identified.

PCR employed 60 Vbeta and 13 Jbeta primers. In the authors' workflow: Later, 65 million to 85 million unique TCR beta chains were counted in an analysis, and some 10 million of them were shared. The table came from immunoSEQ multiplex PCR; TCRdb's copy has only in-frame clones and leaves some out. Clone size and V and J calls were adopted from that table, with D and trimming inferred from the DNA. The sample shows 80,000 or so clones, 65% to 85% of them seen only once. V was clipped by 3 bases and J by 2 bases; unmatched bases: 5. The germline V gene has CDR1 SGHRS and CDR2 YFSETQ. The CDR3 is 14 residues long.

The V gene is TRBV5-1, the J gene TRBJ2-7; TRBD1 matches at 7 bases. The sequenced material came from PBMCs. This receptor was taken from a man aged 60 to 75 in good health and CMV-seropositive. This CDR3 reads CASSYSGTAYEQYF. CDR3 in DNA: TGCGCCAGCAGCTACTCCGGGACAGCCTACGAGCAGTACTTC.